Shown below are 14 T cell receptor beta chains from a single sample sequenced in a study of T cell responses to AZD1222 COVID-19 vaccine. The repertoire was sequenced with immunoSEQ multiplex PCR; TCRdb's copy has only in-frame clones and lacks some. Among 75,000 to 90,000 clones listed, around nine tenths were seen once. Source: peripheral blood, taken on day 0 of AZD1222 vaccination. Receptor source: an adult in good health.

V and J are TRBV6-1 and TRBJ1-6; D uncertain. The germline gives CDR1 MNHNS, CDR2 SASEGT. Trimming took off 1 base at V and 5 bases at J, with 18 bases between the two ends. The CDR3 spans 18 residues. CDR3 nucleotide sequence: TGTGCCAGCAGTGAAGGGACGGCAGGCCCTCCCCATAATTCACCCCTCCACTTT. Protein sequence: CASSEGTAGPPHNSPLHF.

The chain employs TRBV19 and TRBJ1-5, with D maybe TRBD1 (6 bases). V lost 3 bases and J lost 4, with 13 bases in between. Germline lookup yields CDR1 LNHDA and CDR2 SQIVND (reference sequence). The CDR3 loop spans 15 amino acids. CDR3 sequence reads: CASSMGQGGNQPQHF. The CDR3 nucleotides are TGTGCCAGTAGTATGGGACAAGGTGGGAATCAGCCCCAGCATTTT.

The rearrangement joins TRBV7-9 to TRBJ1-5; the D is unclear. Germline V gives CDR1 SEHNR, CDR2 FQNEAQ (reference sequence). V was trimmed by 1 base and J by 2 bases, leaving 6 bases between them. The CDR3 loop spans 14 amino acids. CDR3 in DNA: TGTGCCAGCAGCTTAGACCCAGGCAATCAGCCCCAGCATTTT. Translation gives CASSLDPGNQPQHF.

This clone occurred once. The chain is built from TRBV11-2 and TRBJ2-7, with D perhaps given as TRBD1 or TRBD2 (5 bases each). Germline CDR1 SGHAT, CDR2 FQNNGV. The V and J ends lost 5 bases and 2 bases respectively, with 16 bases between them. The CDR3 length is 15 residues. CDR3 nucleotides: TGTGCCAGCAGCAGGCGCAGGGTCGGGACCTACGAGCAGTACTTC. This encodes CASSRRRVGTYEQYF.

The J gene is TRBJ2-3, the V gene TRBV27; a possible D gene is TRBD2 (7 bases). Germline values: CDR1 MNHEY, CDR2 SMNVEV (reference sequence). There are 16 residues in the CDR3. Trimming removed 2 bases from V and 0 bases from J, with 12 bases in between. The CDR3 sequence is CASSLGRGPSTDTQYF. As DNA, the CDR3 is TGTGCCAGCAGTTTAGGGCGGGGGCCTAGCACAGATACGCAGTATTTT.

This sequence joins TRBV13 and TRBJ2-7, with a weak D call TRBD1 (5 bases). The V and J ends lost 1 base and 6 bases respectively, with 7 bases between them. Germline CDR1 is PRHDT and CDR2 is FYEKMQ (reference sequence). The CDR3 sequence is 12 residues long. This CDR3 is CASSLEGVEQYF. The CDR3 coding sequence is TGTGCCAGCAGCTTAGAAGGGGTCGAGCAGTACTTC.

This clone was counted once. The V call is TRBV20-1, the J call TRBJ2-7; no clear D. From germline, CDR1 is DFQATT and CDR2 SNEGSKA (reference sequence). V was clipped by 3 bases and J by 2 bases, with 2 bases between them. The CDR3 consists of 10 residues. The CDR3 region is CSARTYEQYF. The CDR3 bases are TGCAGTGCTAGGACCTACGAGCAGTACTTC.

The chain joins TRBV10-3 to TRBJ2-1, with 7 nucleotides matching TRBD1. The CDR3 covers 15 residues. V dropped 3 bases and J dropped 4; count of bases not matched to a gene: 6. CDR1 is ENHRY, CDR2 SYGVKD, per germline. The CDR3 loop reads CAISDRRQGYNEQFF. CDR3 DNA: TGTGCCATCAGTGACAGGAGACAGGGATACAATGAGCAGTTCTTC.

The chain links TRBV24-1 to TRBJ1-2, with D perhaps matching TRBD1 (5 bases). Germline CDR1 and CDR2: KGHDR and SFDVKD. V was trimmed by 6 bases and J by 6 bases, leaving 16 bases between them. The CDR3 extends over 14 amino acids. Here the CDR3 reads CATSPPGTPHGYTF. CDR3 nucleotide sequence: TGTGCCACCAGTCCTCCCGGGACCCCCCATGGCTACACCTTC.

V gene TRBV5-4 combines with J gene TRBJ2-1, with 7 nucleotides matching TRBD1. Germline V gene lookup returns CDR1 SGHNT and CDR2 YYREEE (reference sequence). The CDR3 covers 15 residues. The trim removed 3 bases at V and 8 bases at J, leaving 11 bases unmatched. CDR3 in amino acids: CASSSPAGGLYEQFF. Here the CDR3 DNA reads TGTGCCAGCAGCTCCCCGGCAGGGGGTCTGTATGAGCAGTTCTTC.

The chain couples TRBV3-1 (or the pseudogene TRBV3-2) to TRBJ1-6; D ambiguous. This CDR3 has 16 residues. V was shortened by 4 bases and J by 6 bases, with 16 bases between the two germline ends. Germline CDR1 LGHDT, CDR2 YNNKEL (reference sequence). Here the CDR3 reads CASSLDARTSNSPLHF. CDR3 in DNA: TGTGCCAGCAGCCTGGATGCCCGGACCTCTAATTCACCCCTCCACTTT.

The chain is built from TRBV11-3 and TRBJ2-3; TRBD1 agrees at 8 bases. The CDR3 totals 14 residues. The V segment lost 4 bases and the J segment 6 bases; nucleotides outside the gene matches: 6. CDR1 and CDR2 (germline): SGHNT, YENEEA. CDR3 in DNA: TGTGCCAGCAGCTCGACAGGGGCCAGGGATACGCAGTATTTT. Translating gives CASSSTGARDTQYF.

CDR3 in DNA: TGTGCCAGCAGCTTAGCCCCCGTTCAGGGCGGTACTGAAGCTTTCTTT. Translated, it gives CASSLAPVQGGTEAFF. The chain combines TRBV7-9 with TRBJ1-1, with D maybe TRBD1 (5 bases). Trimming removed 0 bases from V and 5 bases from J, with 16 bases in between. The CDR3 contains 16 residues. Germline V lookup: CDR1 SEHNR, CDR2 FQNEAQ (reference sequence). The full variable domain, with the rest looked up from reference TRBV7-9 and TRBJ1-1, is DTGVSQNPRHKITKRGQNVTFRCDPISEHNRLYWYRQTLGQGPEFLTYFQNEAQLEKSRLLSDRFSAERPKGSFSTLEIQRTEQGDSAMYLCASSLAPVQGGTEAFFGQGTRLTVV.

This clone is a singleton in its sample. The chain links TRBV28 to TRBJ1-5; 9 nucleotides align to TRBD1. The junction had 8 bases not matched to a gene; V was cut back by 7 bases and J by 4 bases. In germline, CDR1 is MDHEN, CDR2 SYDVKM. CDR3 length equals 15 residues. The CDR3 sequence is CASTLTGGGNQPQHF. Written as DNA, the CDR3 is TGTGCCAGCACCCTCACAGGGGGCGGTAATCAGCCCCAGCATTTT.